The clone carrying this T cell receptor (beta chain) was counted between two and nine times. These data come from a study of T-cell reconstitution after alpha-beta-depleted transplantation in children. Molecular barcoding with unique molecular identifiers was used for the TCRbeta library. TCRdb ran MiXCR on the PCR reads and lists one entry per CDR3 protein. The table records around 600,000 distinct CDR3 sequences, more than 9% of them present only once. The source of this sequence is a human donor who donated a stem cell graft to a child with acute myeloid leukemia. The starting material was PBMCs from the stem cell graft donor, obtained from the stem cell graft.

CDR3 DNA sequence: TGCAGCGCAAGGACAGCAACTAATGAAAAACTGTTTTTT. This encodes CSARTATNEKLFF. This chain connects TRBV29-1 to TRBJ1-4; a weak D match, TRBD1 (6 bases). This CDR3 is built from 13 residues. Germline lookup yields CDR1 SQVTM and CDR2 ANQGSEA. Trimming pared 7 bases from V and 0 bases from J, leaving 9 bases between.